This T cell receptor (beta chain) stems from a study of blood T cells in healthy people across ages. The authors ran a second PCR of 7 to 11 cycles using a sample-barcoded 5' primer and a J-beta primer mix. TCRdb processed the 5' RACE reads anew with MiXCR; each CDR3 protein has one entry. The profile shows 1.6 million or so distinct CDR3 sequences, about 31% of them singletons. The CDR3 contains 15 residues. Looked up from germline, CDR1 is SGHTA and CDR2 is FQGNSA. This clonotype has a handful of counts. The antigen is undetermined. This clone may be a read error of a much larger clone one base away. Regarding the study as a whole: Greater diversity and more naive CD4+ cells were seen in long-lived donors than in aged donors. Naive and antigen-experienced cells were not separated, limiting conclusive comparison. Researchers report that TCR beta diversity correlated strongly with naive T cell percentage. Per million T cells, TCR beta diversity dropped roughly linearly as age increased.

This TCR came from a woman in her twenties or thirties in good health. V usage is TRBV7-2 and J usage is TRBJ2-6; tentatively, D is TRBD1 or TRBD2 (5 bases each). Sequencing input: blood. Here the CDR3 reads CASSLAGVGANVRTF. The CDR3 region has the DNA TGTGCCAGCAGCTTAGCTGGGGTCGGGGCCAACGTCCGGACTTTC.